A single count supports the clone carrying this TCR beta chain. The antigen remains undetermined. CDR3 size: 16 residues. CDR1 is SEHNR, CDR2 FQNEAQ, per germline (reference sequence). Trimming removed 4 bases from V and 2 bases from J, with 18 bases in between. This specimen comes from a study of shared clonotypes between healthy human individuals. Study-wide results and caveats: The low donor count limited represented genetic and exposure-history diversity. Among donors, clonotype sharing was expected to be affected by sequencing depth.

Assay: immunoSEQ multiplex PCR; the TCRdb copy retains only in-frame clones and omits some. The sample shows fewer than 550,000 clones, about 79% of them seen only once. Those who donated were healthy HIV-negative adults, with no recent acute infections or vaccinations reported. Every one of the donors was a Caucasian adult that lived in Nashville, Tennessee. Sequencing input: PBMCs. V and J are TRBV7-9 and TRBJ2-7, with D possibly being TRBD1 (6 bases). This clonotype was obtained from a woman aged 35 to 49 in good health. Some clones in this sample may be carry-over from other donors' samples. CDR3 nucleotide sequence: TGTGCCAGCAGCTACTCGCGACAGGAGACCCCCTACGAGCAGTACTTC. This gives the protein CASSYSRQETPYEQYF.